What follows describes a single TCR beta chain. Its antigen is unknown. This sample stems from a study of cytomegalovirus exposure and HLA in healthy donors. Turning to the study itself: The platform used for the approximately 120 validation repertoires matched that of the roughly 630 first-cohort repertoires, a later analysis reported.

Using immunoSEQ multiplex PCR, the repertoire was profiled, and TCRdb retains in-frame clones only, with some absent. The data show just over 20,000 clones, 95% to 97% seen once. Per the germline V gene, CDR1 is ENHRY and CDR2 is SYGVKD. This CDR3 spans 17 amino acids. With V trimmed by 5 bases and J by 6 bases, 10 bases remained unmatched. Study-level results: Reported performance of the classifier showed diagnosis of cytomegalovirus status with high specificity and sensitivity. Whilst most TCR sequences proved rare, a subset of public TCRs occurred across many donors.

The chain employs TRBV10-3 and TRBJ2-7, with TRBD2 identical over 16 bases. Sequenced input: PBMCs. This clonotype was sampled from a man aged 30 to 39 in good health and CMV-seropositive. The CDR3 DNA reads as TGTGCCATCAGTCCGGGACTAGCGGGAGGGCCCGCGGGCGAGCAGTACTTC. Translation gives CAISPGLAGGPAGEQYF.